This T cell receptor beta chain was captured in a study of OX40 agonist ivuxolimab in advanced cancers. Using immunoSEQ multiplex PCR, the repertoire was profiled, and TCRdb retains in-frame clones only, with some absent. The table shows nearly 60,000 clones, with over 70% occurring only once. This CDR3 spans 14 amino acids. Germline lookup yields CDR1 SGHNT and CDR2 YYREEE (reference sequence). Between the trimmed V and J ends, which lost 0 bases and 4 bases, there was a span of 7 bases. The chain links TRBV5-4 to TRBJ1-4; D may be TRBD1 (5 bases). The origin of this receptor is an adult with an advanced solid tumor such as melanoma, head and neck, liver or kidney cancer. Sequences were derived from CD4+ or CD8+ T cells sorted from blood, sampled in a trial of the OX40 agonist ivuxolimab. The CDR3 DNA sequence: TGTGCCAGCAGCTTGGCAGGGCTTAATGAAAAACTGTTTTTT. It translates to CASSLAGLNEKLFF.